These T cell receptor beta chains were read from a single sample in a study of T cell responses to AZD1222 COVID-19 vaccine. Data came from immunoSEQ multiplex PCR; TCRdb stores just in-frame clones and leaves some out. The table lists some 120,000 clones, roughly nine tenths of them singletons. Material: peripheral blood, obtained on day 0 of AZD1222 vaccination. The receptors were gathered from an adult in good health. Both conserved end residues are part of each CDR3.

v_call	cdr3_aa
TRBV4-1	CASSRSSRGENTGELFF
TRBV27	CASKRLPDRGLEQYF
TRBV4-1	CASSQGGTGQRHYGYTF
TRBV24-1	CATSDSGLAGGTDTQYF
TRBV4-1	CASSQRDRGVEAFF
TRBV6-5	CASKAPENTEAFF
TRBV7-2	CAVGDRSNTEAFF
TRBV18	CASSPAEISGNTIYF
TRBV14	CASSQGRSGGYTF
TRBV12-3/TRBV12-4	CASSSGGGPQHF
TRBV5-1	CASSLDPGSNQPQHF
TRBV7-8	CASSRSYNSPLHF
TRBV2	CASRIQTGNSGYTF
TRBV19	CASSFRLAGGQDTQYF
TRBV7-9	CASSRGQNTEAFF
TRBV9	CASSVGENQPQHF
TRBV14	CASSLRGGMNTEAFF
TRBV6-1	CASSEAMWANEQYF
TRBV28	CASSLRLEKLFF
TRBV4-1	CASSPRTGTPTEAFF
TRBV24-1	CATSDFSGAEAFF
TRBV3-1/TRBV3-2	CASSQDFAGGYGYTF
TRBV7-9	CASTEANYGYTF
TRBV2	CASRTGGTETQYF
TRBV6-6	CASSSNTEAFF
TRBV27	CASSLSGGHPLHF
TRBV29-1	CSVGSGAGQPQHF
TRBV2	CASSEPPTGIYNEQFF
TRBV5-3	CARSWGRGDNEQFF
TRBV18	CASSPGLTSSPLHF
TRBV5-1	CASTLEGQDNSPLHF
TRBV2	CASSGTGGNQPQHF
TRBV19	CASSPGLAGSDTQYF
TRBV7-2	CASSLTILWEQYF
TRBV5-1	CASSVTSGSTDTQYF
TRBV10-3	CAIRADLNTEAFF
TRBV19	CASSIAPRPNGEQYF
TRBV19	CASSRRTAAKQPQHF
TRBV5-1	CASSSGLATYEQYF
TRBV5-4	CASSLETAKGGYTF
TRBV7-8	CASSLARGGLRETQYF
TRBV28	CASSVQGRYGYTF
TRBV12-3/TRBV12-4	CASSPSGNTEAFF
TRBV13	CASSLRAGARIPEAFF
TRBV2	CASSEGGVAGFYGYTF
TRBV7-6	CASSVGGNLYNEQFF
TRBV30	CAWSMGGHSPLHF
TRBV6-1	CASSATGILTDGYTF
TRBV9	CASSPEKQGAGEGNGNEQFF
TRBV28	CASSSPLEQYF
TRBV5-4	CASSLDTGAEAFF
TRBV9	CASSVIRDRVEKLFF
TRBV6-1	CASSDPGTGSYEQYF
TRBV10-3	CAISVKDLNYGYTF
TRBV5-6	CASSFGQGGYEQYF